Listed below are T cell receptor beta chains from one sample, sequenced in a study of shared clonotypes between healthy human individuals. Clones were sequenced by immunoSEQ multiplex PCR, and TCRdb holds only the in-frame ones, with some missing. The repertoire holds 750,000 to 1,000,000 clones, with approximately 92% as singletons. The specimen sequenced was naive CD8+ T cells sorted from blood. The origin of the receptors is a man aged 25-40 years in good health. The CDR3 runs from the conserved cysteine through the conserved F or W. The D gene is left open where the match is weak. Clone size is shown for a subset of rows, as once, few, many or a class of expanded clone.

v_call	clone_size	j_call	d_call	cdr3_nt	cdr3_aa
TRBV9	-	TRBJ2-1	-	TGTGCCACCCCCGAGGGAGGGACAGTCTCCTACAATGAGCAGTTCTTC	CATPEGGTVSYNEQFF
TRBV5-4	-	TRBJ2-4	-	TGTGCCAGCAGCTTGATGGCGGGCTCTCCCGGGGACATTCAGTACTTC	CASSLMAGSPGDIQYF
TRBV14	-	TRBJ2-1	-	TGTGCCAGCAGCCAGAAAGACAATGAGCAGTTCTTC	CASSQKDNEQFF
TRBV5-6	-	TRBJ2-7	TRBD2	TGTGCCAGCAGCTTGGCAGGCGGGAGCTACGAGCAGTACTTC	CASSLAGGSYEQYF
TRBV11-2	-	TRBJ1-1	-	TGTGCCAGCAGCTTAGCAGCGGGCAACATGAACACTGAAGCTTTCTTT	CASSLAAGNMNTEAFF
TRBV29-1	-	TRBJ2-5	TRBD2	TGCAGCGTTACCGGGAGGATATGGGAGACCCAGTACTTC	CSVTGRIWETQYF
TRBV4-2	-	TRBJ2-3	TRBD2	TGTGCCAGCAGCCAGCAGGAGGGCGGGAGTACAGATACGCAGTATTTT	CASSQQEGGSTDTQYF
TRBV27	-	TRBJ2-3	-	TGTGCCAGCAGTTTAAGTATCGGGATTGGTACGCAGTATTTT	CASSLSIGIGTQYF
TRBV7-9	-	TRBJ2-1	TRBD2	TGTGCCAGCAGCTTAATACTAGCGGGAGGCATATACAATGAGCAGTTCTTC	CASSLILAGGIYNEQFF
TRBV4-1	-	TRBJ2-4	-	TGCGCCAGCAGCCAGACACCAGGTTACAAAAACATTCAGTACTTC	CASSQTPGYKNIQYF
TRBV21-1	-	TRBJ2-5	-	TGTGCCAGCAGCTCTTCCGACTTTCGGGAGGCCCGGGCCTTCCAAGAGACCCAGTACTTC	CASSSSDFREARAFQETQYF
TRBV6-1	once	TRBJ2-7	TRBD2	TGTGCCAGCAGGACGGGGGGGCCCTCCTACGAGCAGTACTTC	CASRTGGPSYEQYF
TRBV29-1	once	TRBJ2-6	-	TGCAGCGTTGCGGTGAACACAGTGGATCCCTCTGGGGCCAACGTCCTGACTTTC	CSVAVNTVDPSGANVLTF
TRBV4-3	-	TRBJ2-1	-	TGCGCCAGCAGCCGGTATCGGGACTACAATGAGCAGTTCTTC	CASSRYRDYNEQFF
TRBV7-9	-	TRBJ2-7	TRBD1	TGTGCCAGCAGCGGACAGGGTGACAACGAGCAGTACTTC	CASSGQGDNEQYF
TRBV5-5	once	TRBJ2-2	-	TGTGCCAGCAGCTTGGTACTAACCGGGGAGCTGTTTTTT	CASSLVLTGELFF
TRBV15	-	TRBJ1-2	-	TGTGCCACCAGCAGAAACTTCGGGGGCGTGGGACCCTACTATGGCTACACCTTC	CATSRNFGGVGPYYGYTF
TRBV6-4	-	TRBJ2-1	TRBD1	TGTGCCAGCAGTGACTCCGGCCAGGGGGTGCAGTTCTTC	CASSDSGQGVQFF
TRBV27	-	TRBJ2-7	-	TGTGCCAGCAGTTTGAGGGCCGCCTACGAGCAGTACTTC	CASSLRAAYEQYF
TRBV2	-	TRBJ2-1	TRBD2	TGTGCCAGCAAGCTAATTCCGGGACTAGCGGGAGGGTCTGGTGAGCAGTTCTTC	CASKLIPGLAGGSGEQFF
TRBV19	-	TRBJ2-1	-	TGTGCCAGTAGTATAGATTTCGTAGGGCGACACAATGAGCAGTTCTTC	CASSIDFVGRHNEQFF
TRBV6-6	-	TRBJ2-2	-	TGTGCCAGCAGTTCTTCTGGGGCCGGGGAGCTGTTTTTT	CASSSSGAGELFF
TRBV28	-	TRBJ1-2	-	TGTGCCAGCAGTTTTAAGAGTGCGGGTTACGGCTACACCTTC	CASSFKSAGYGYTF
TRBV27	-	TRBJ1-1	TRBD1	TGTGCCAGCAGGGAGGACAGGGGTAACACTGAAGCTTTCTTT	CASREDRGNTEAFF
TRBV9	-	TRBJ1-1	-	TGTGCCAGCAGCGTAGGTAATCCGGGGCCGGGGACTGAAGCTTTCTTT	CASSVGNPGPGTEAFF
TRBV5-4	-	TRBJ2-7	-	TGTGCCAGCAGCCCAGAGACTAGCTACGAGCAGTACTTC	CASSPETSYEQYF
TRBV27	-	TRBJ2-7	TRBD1	TGTGCCAGCAGTTTATATAGGACAGGGAACTACGAGCAGTACTTC	CASSLYRTGNYEQYF
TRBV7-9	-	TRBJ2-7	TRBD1	TGTGCCAGCAGCCGGACAGGGGGCTACGAGCAGTACTTC	CASSRTGGYEQYF
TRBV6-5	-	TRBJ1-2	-	TGTGCCAGCAGTTTTACCCGAAATCATGGCTACACCTTC	CASSFTRNHGYTF
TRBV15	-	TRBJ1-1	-	TGTGCCACTTCGGGGGCCGGGGACACTGAAGCTTTCTTT	CATSGAGDTEAFF
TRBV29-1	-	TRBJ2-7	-	TGCAGCGTGTTGGGCGAAAACTCCTACGAGCAGTACTTC	CSVLGENSYEQYF
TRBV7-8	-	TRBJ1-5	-	TGTGCCAGCAGCGAAGGGTACAATCAGCCCCAGCATTTT	CASSEGYNQPQHF
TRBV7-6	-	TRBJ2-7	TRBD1	TGTGCCAGCAGCTTAGGAGGGACAGCTTCCTACGAGCAGTACTTC	CASSLGGTASYEQYF
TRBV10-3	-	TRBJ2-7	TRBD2	TGTGCCATCAGTGAGTCGAGACTAGCGGTTACTGGCGAGCAGTACTTC	CAISESRLAVTGEQYF
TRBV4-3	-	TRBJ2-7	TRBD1	TGCGCCAGCAGCCAAGAAGTGACAGGGTTTTACGAGCAGTACTTC	CASSQEVTGFYEQYF
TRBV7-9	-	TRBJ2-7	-	TGTGCCAGCAGCTTGCGAGATCCGGGGTCCGAGCAGTACTTC	CASSLRDPGSEQYF
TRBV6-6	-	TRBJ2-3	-	TGTGCCAGCAGTTACGGGGGGACGACCCGAGATACGCAGTATTTT	CASSYGGTTRDTQYF
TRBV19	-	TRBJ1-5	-	TGTGCCACTTCAGGGGAACTTAATAGCAATCAGCCCCAGCATTTT	CATSGELNSNQPQHF
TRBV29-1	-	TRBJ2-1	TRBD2	TGCAGCTTCGGACTAGCGGGATTTGCAGAGAACAATGAGCAGTTCTTC	CSFGLAGFAENNEQFF
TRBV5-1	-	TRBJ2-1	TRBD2	TGCGCCACCAGTAGCGGGATCGGACGATACGAGCAGTTCTTC	CATSSGIGRYEQFF
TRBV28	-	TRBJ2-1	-	TGTGCCAGCAGTTTAAACCCGACAGAGACCTACAATGAGCAGTTCTTC	CASSLNPTETYNEQFF
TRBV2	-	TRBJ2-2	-	TGTGCCAGCGGGGCCAGCACCGGGGAGCTGTTTTTT	CASGASTGELFF
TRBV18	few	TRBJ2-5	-	TGTGCCAGCTCACCAGAGAGACTGAACCAAGAGACCCAGTACTTC	CASSPERLNQETQYF
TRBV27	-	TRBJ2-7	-	TGTGCCAGCAGTTTATCGGGACTTACCTACGAGCAGTACTTC	CASSLSGLTYEQYF
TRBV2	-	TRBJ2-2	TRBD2	TGTGCCAGCAGTGGAGGAATTCCGGGACTAGCGGGACTCCCGAACACCGGGGAGCTGTTTTTT	CASSGGIPGLAGLPNTGELFF
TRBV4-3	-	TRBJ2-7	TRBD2	TGCGCCAGCAGCCAAGAACCCAGCGGGAGCTACGAGCAGTACTTC	CASSQEPSGSYEQYF
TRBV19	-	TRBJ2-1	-	TGTGCCAGTAGTATGGGGGTTGGGGGGCGACTTTACAATGAGCAGTTCTTC	CASSMGVGGRLYNEQFF
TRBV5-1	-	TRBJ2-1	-	TGCGCCAGCAGCCTGCCGTGGCAGCTGAACAATGAGCAGTTCTTC	CASSLPWQLNNEQFF
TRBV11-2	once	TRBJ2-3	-	TGTGCCAGCAGCTCGATCCCGTCCGACACAGATACGCAGTATTTT	CASSSIPSDTDTQYF
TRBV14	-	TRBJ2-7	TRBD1	TGTGCCAGCAGCCAAGGTAGAAGAACGGGACAGGGGGCAAGCGAGCAGTACTTC	CASSQGRRTGQGASEQYF
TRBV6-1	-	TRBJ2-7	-	TGTGCCAGCAGTGTGCGGGACACAGACTACGAGCAGTACTTC	CASSVRDTDYEQYF
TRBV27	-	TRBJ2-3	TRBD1	TGTGCCAGCAGTTTAAGTCCCGGACAGGGTAAAGATACGCAGTATTTT	CASSLSPGQGKDTQYF
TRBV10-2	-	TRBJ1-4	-	TGCGCCAGCAGGGAGGGTGAAAAACTGTTTTTT	CASREGEKLFF
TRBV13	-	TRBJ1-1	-	TGTGCCAGCAGCTTACAGGGGCTTGCGAACACTGAAGCTTTCTTT	CASSLQGLANTEAFF
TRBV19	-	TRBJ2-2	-	TGTGCCAGTAGTATAGCGCCGGCCGCCGGGGAGCTGTTTTTT	CASSIAPAAGELFF